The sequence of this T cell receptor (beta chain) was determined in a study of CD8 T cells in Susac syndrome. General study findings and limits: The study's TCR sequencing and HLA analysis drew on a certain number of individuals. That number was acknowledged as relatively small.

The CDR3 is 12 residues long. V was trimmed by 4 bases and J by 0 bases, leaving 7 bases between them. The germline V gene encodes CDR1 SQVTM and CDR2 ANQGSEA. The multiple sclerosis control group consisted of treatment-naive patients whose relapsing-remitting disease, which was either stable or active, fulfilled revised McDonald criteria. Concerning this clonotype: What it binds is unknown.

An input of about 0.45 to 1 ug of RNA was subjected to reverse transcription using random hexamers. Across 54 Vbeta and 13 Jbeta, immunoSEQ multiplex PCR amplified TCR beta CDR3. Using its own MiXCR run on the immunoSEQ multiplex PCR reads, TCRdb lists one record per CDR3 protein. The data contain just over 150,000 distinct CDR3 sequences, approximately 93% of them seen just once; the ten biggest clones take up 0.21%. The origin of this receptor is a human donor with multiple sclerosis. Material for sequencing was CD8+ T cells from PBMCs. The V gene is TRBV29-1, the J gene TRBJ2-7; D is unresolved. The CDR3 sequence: CSVGDNSYEQYF. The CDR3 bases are TGCAGCGTTGGCGACAACTCCTACGAGCAGTACTTC.